This T cell receptor (beta chain) was retrieved from a study of spatial heterogeneity in lung cancer. Broader study findings: Expanded tumor TCRs that were ubiquitous appeared in blood more at resection than follow-up.

TCRdb ran MiXCR on the 5' RACE reads and lists one entry per CDR3 protein. Of more than 95,000 distinct CDR3 sequences in the sample, over 9% are singletons; the top ten hold around 16%. This clonotype has just a few counts. Its antigen is still unknown. The time point was: blood at routine non-recurrence follow-up after resection. The sequenced material consisted of unsorted whole RNA from tumor, nontumor lung or frozen PBMC. With 7 bases removed from V and 6 bases from J, the gap between germline ends came to 14 bases. This CDR3 contains 13 residues. Germline V gene lookup returns CDR1 SGDLS and CDR2 YYNGEE.

The clonotype originates from a male donor with early-stage non-small cell lung cancer. The material was PBMCs, obtained at follow-up. V usage is TRBV9 and J usage is TRBJ2-1; weak D call: TRBD1 (6 bases). The CDR3 DNA sequence: TGTGCCAGCTCCCGAAAGGGGGTCAATGAGCAGTTCTTC. This sequence encodes CASSRKGVNEQFF.